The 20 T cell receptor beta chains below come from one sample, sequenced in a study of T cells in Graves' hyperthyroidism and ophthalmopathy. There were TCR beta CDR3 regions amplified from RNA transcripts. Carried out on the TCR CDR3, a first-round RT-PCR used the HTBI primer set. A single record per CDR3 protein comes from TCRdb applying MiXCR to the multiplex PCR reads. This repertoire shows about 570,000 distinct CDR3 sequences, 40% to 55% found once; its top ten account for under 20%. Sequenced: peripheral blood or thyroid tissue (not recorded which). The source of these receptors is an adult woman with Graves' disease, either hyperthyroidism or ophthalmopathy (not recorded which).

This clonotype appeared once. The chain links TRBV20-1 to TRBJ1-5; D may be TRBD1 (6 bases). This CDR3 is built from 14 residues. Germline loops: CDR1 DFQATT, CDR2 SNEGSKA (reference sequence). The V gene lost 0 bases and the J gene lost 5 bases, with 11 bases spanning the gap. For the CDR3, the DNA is TGCAGTGCTAGAGAAGGCAGGGGCCATCAGCCCCAGCATTTT. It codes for CSAREGRGHQPQHF.

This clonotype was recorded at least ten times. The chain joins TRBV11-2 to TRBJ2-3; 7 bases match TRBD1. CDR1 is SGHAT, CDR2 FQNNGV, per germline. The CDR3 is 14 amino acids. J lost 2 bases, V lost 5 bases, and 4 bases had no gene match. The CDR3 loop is CASSIRGSTDTQYF. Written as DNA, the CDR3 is TGTGCCAGCAGCATCAGGGGGTCCACAGATACGCAGTATTTT.

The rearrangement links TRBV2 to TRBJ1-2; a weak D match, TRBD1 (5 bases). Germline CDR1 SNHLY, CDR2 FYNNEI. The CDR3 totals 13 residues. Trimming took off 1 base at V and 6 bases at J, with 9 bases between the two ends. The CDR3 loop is CASSEEGNHGYTF. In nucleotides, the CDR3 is TGTGCCAGCAGTGAAGAGGGGAACCATGGCTACACCTTC.

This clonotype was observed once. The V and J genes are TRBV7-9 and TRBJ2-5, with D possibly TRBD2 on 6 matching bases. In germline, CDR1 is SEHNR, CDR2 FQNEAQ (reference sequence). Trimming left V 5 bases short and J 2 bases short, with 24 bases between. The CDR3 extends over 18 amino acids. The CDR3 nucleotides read TGTGCCAGCAGCCGCTTCTTCGGAGGTATCGGGAGACAAGAGACCCAGTACTTC. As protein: CASSRFFGGIGRQETQYF.

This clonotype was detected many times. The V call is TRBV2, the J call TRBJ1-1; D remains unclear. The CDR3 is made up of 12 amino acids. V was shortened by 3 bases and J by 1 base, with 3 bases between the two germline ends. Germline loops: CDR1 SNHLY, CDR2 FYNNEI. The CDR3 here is CASSDWNTEAFF. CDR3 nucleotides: TGTGCCAGCAGTGATTGGAACACTGAAGCTTTCTTT.

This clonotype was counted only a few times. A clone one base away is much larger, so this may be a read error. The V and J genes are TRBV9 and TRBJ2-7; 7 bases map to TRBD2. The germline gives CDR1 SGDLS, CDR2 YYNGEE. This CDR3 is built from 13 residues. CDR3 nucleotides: TGCGCCAGCAGTGTAGACGGACTAGACGAGCCGTACTTC. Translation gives CASSVDGLDEPYF.

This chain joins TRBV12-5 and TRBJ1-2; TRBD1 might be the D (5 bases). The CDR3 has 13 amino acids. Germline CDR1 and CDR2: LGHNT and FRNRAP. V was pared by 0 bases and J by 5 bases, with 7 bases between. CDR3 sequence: CASGLVGGYGYTF. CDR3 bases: TGTGCTAGTGGTTTGGTCGGGGGATATGGCTACACCTTC.

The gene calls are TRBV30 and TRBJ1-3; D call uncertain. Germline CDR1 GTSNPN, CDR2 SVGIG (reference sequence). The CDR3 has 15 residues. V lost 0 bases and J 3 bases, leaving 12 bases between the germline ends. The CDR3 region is CAWSVPERGGNTIYF. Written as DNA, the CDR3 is TGTGCCTGGAGTGTACCCGAAAGAGGTGGAAACACCATATATTTT.

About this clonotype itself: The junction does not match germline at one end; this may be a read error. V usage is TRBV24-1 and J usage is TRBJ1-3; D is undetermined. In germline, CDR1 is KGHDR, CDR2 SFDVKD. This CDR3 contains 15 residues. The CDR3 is CATSDSRGSGNTIYF. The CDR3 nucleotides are TGCGCCACCAGTGATTCACGGGGTTCTGGAAACACCATATATTTT.

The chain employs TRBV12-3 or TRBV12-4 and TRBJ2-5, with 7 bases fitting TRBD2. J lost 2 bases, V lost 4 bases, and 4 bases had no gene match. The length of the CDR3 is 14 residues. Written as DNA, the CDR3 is TGTGCCAGCAGTTGGCCGGGACTACAAGAGACCCAGTACTTC. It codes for CASSWPGLQETQYF.

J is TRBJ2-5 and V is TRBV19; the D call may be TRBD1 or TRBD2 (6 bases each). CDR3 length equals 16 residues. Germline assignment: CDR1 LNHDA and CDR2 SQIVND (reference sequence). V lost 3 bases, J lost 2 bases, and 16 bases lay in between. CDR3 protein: CASSIGPGGWQETQYF. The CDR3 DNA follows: TGTGCCAGTAGTATCGGCCCCGGGGGCTGGCAAGAGACCCAGTACTTC.

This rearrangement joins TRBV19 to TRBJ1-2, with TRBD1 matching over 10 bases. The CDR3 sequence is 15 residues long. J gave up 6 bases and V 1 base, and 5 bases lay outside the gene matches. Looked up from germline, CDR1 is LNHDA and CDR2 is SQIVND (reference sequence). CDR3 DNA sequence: TGTGCCAGTAGTATAGCCGGGACAGGGGTCCATGGCTACACCTTC. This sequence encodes CASSIAGTGVHGYTF.

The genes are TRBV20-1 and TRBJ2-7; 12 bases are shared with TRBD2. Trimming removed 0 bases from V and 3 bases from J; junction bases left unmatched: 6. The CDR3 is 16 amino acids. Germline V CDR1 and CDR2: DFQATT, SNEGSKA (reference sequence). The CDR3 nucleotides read TGCAGTGCTAGAGATCATCTAGCGGGAGGGGTCTACGAGCAGTACTTC. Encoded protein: CSARDHLAGGVYEQYF.

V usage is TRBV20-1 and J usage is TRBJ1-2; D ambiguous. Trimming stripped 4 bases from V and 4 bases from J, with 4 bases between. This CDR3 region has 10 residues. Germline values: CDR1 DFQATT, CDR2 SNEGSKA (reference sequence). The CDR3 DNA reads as TGCAGTGCTACAGCCTATGGCTACACCTTC. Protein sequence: CSATAYGYTF.

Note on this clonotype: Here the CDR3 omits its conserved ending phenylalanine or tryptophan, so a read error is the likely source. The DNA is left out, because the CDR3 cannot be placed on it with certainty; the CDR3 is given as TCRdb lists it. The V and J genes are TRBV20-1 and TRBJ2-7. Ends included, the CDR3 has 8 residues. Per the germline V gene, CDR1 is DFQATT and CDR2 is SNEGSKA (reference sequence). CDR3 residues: CSARDPEQ.

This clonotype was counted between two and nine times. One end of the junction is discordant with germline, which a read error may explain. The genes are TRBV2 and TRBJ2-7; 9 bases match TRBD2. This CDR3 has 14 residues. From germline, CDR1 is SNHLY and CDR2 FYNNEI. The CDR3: CASCEIAGVYEQYF. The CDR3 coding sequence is TGTGCCAGCTGTGAAATAGCGGGAGTATACGAGCAGTACTTC. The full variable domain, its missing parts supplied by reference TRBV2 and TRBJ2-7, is EPEVTQTPSHQVTQMGQEVILRCVPISNHLYFYWYRQILGQKVEFLVSFYNNEISEKSEIFDDQFSVERPDGSNFTLKIRSTKLEDSAMYFCASCEIAGVYEQYFGPGTRLTVT.

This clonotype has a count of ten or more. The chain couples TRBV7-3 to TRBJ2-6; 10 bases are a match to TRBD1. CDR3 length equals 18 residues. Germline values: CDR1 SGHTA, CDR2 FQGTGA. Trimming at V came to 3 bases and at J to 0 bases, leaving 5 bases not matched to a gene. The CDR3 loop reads CASSFFRTGGSGANVLTF. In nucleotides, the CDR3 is TGTGCCAGCAGCTTTTTTAGGACAGGGGGCTCTGGGGCCAACGTCCTGACTTTC.

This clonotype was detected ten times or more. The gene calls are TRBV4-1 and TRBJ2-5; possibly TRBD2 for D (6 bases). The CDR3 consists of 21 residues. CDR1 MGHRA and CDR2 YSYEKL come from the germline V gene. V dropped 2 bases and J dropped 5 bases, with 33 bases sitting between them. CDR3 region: CASSQRSGYTGALVSLETQYF. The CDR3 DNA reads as TGCGCCAGCAGCCAACGGTCGGGCTACACGGGAGCCCTTGTAAGCCTCGAGACCCAGTACTTC.

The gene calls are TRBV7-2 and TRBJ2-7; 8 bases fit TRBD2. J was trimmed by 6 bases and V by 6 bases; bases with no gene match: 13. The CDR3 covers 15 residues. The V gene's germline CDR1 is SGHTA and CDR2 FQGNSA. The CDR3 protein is CASSYGTRSWVEQYF. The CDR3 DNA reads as TGTGCCAGCAGTTACGGGACTAGGTCTTGGGTCGAGCAGTACTTC. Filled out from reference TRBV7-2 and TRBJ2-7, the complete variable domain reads GAGVSQSPSNKVTEKGKDVELRCDPISGHTALYWYRQSLGQGLEFLIYFQGNSAPDKSGLPSDRFSAERTGGSVSTLTIQRTQQEDSAVYLCASSYGTRSWVEQYFGPGTRLTVT.

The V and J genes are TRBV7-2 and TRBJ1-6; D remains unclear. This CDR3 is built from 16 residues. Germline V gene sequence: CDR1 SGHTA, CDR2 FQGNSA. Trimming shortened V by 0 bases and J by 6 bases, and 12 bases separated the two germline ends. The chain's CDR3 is CASSLAPDGSNSPLHF. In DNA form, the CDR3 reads TGTGCCAGCAGCTTAGCTCCGGACGGTTCTAATTCACCCCTCCACTTT. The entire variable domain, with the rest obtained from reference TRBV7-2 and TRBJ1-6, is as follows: GAGVSQSPSNKVTEKGKDVELRCDPISGHTALYWYRQSLGQGLEFLIYFQGNSAPDKSGLPSDRFSAERTGGSVSTLTIQRTQQEDSAVYLCASSLAPDGSNSPLHFGNGTRLTVT.